This T cell receptor beta chain derives from a study of blood T cell repertoires in COVID-19. Study context: Collection of acute and convalescent COVID-19 samples took place in the United States, Italy and Spain.

Germline V lookup: CDR1 MNHEY, CDR2 SMNVEV (reference sequence). J gave up 3 bases and V 4 bases, and 8 bases lay outside the gene matches. The CDR3 has 16 residues. The method was immunoSEQ multiplex PCR; TCRdb's version includes in-frame clones alone and lacks a portion of them. Of 190,000 or so clones in the sample, 80% to 90% were seen once. The sample taken for sequencing was peripheral blood. The J gene is TRBJ1-4, the V gene TRBV27; TRBD1 agrees at 7 bases. The source is a woman under 30 who had recovered from COVID-19. CDR3 nucleotide sequence: TGTGCCAGCAGTTCGACAGGGTTGGTCCCTAATGAAAAACTGTTTTTT. Translating gives CASSSTGLVPNEKLFF.